The 25 T cell receptor beta chains reported below all come from one sample, sequenced in a study of vaccination and CD4 T cells after COVID-19 (dated 2022 in TCRdb). The antigens for these receptors are not known. In the paper's terms, the treatment or condition label means: roughly ten-day PBMC culture with coronavirus spike peptide pools or control peptides (ViraFEST assay). The library was generated by PCR. TCRdb records Illumina iSeq 100 as the sequencer. DNA from cultured CD4+ T cells underwent TCR sequencing with the Oncomine TCR Beta short-read assay at the Johns Hopkins FTIC core. Using fastp trimming at Q25 and MiXCR clonotype assembly, TCRdb reanalyzed the public sequencing data and kept in-frame beta chains. Each CDR3 protein gets just one entry, which takes the most common genes and DNA from the rows behind it. This sample comprises approximately 16,000 distinct CDR3 sequences, approximately 26% of them detected only once. Under 30% of the sample is taken by the ten largest.

The sample consisted of cultured CD4+ T cells from blood. These receptors were collected from a human donor with COVID-19.

This chain connects TRBV27 to TRBJ2-7, with D unresolved. CDR1 is MNHEY, CDR2 SMNVEV, per germline (reference sequence). V was pared by 4 bases and J by 0 bases, with 10 bases between. The length of the CDR3 is 14 residues. DNA of the CDR3: TGTGCCAGCAGTTCGAAGGCTAACTCCTACGAGCAGTACTTC. It encodes CASSSKANSYEQYF.

V gene TRBV11-2 combines with J gene TRBJ1-4; 9 positions match TRBD1. J gave up 8 bases and V 5 bases, and 12 bases lay outside the gene matches. Germline CDR1 SGHAT, CDR2 FQNNGV. This CDR3 has 16 amino acids. The CDR3 here is CASSPYRGRVGEKLFF. CDR3 DNA: TGTGCCAGCAGCCCATACAGGGGGCGCGTAGGCGAAAAACTGTTTTTT.

The J gene is TRBJ1-5, the V gene TRBV19; D possibly corresponds to TRBD1 (5 bases). V lost 3 bases to trimming and J lost 1 base, with 13 bases between them. The CDR3 is 16 residues long. Per the germline V gene, CDR1 is LNHDA and CDR2 is SQIVND (reference sequence). CDR3 bases: TGTGCCAGTAGTATTGAGGGGTTCAGGAGCAATCAGCCCCAGCATTTT. Translating gives CASSIEGFRSNQPQHF.

This clonotype turned up a few times. This chain connects TRBV6-2 or TRBV6-3 to TRBJ2-1; tentatively, D is TRBD1 (6 bases). The CDR3 runs to 16 residues. V lost 6 bases and J lost 3, with 18 bases in between. Germline assignment: CDR1 MNHEY and CDR2 SVGEGT. The CDR3 DNA sequence: TGTGCCAGCAGCGGACTTCTAGGGGGTTTCTACAATGAGCAGTTCTTC. As protein: CASSGLLGGFYNEQFF.

This chain joins TRBV4-2 and TRBJ1-2; D remains unclear. The CDR3 loop spans 12 amino acids. Trimming stripped 6 bases from V and 6 bases from J, with 11 bases between. CDR1 LGHNA and CDR2 YNFKEQ come from the germline V gene. As DNA, the CDR3 is TGTGCCAGCAGGGGCGTCCGGGATGGCTACACCTTC. This sequence encodes CASRGVRDGYTF.

The chain is built from TRBV12-3 or TRBV12-4 and TRBJ2-1; D gene ambiguous. With 4 bases removed from V and 4 bases from J, the gap between germline ends came to 5 bases. CDR3 size: 12 residues. The CDR3 spells CASSSQYNEQFF. The CDR3 DNA reads TGTGCCAGCAGTTCTCAGTACAATGAGCAGTTCTTC.

A few counts support this clonotype. V is TRBV2 and J is TRBJ1-2; D uncertain. The CDR3 is 14 residues long. V lost 1 base, J lost 2 bases, and 8 bases lay in between. Germline V gives CDR1 SNHLY, CDR2 FYNNEI. CDR3 protein: CASSEDNSNYGYTF. The CDR3 nucleotides are TGTGCCAGCAGTGAAGACAACTCCAACTATGGCTACACCTTC.

This clonotype came up a few times. The chain recombines TRBV12-3 or TRBV12-4 with TRBJ1-2; TRBD1 agrees at 8 bases. V was pared by 7 bases and J by 8 bases, with 6 bases of the junction left unmatched. The CDR3 spans 12 residues. CDR3 sequence (DNA): TGTGCCAGCACCAGGGGGCCAAAAGGCTACACCTTC. It is translated as CASTRGPKGYTF.

In DNA, the CDR3 is TGTGCCAGTAGTATTCGGTCGGGGCGTAATGAAAAACTGTTTTTT. Amino acid sequence: CASSIRSGRNEKLFF. The chain links TRBV19 to TRBJ1-4; perhaps TRBD1 as D (5 bases). The germline CDR1 and CDR2 sequences are LNHDA and SQIVND (reference sequence). The CDR3 consists of 15 residues. The V end lost 3 bases, the J end lost 4 bases, and 12 bases lay between the germline ends.

The chain links TRBV6-2 or TRBV6-3 to TRBJ2-1; 8 positions match TRBD2. This CDR3 contains 16 residues. Germline loops: CDR1 MNHEY, CDR2 SVGEGT. V lost 5 bases and J lost 0; bases outside the gene matches: 6. CDR3 protein: CASSLLAGHSYNEQFF. The DNA for the CDR3 is TGTGCCAGCAGTCTTTTAGCGGGACACTCCTACAATGAGCAGTTCTTC.

The chain is built from TRBV6-1 and TRBJ1-1; D might be TRBD1 (5 bases). V dropped 7 bases and J dropped 1 base, with 13 bases sitting between them. Germline-derived CDR1 and CDR2 are MNHNS and SASEGT. This CDR3 has 14 residues. CDR3 DNA: TGTGCCAGCAACTTGGGCAGGGAGAACACTGAAGCTTTCTTT. It is translated as CASNLGRENTEAFF.

This clonotype has just a few counts. The chain has TRBV4-2 and TRBJ2-5; D unclear. CDR1 and CDR2 from the germline V gene are LGHNA and YNFKEQ. V lost 3 bases to trimming and J lost 1 base, with 15 bases between them. CDR3 length equals 16 residues. The CDR3 loop is CASSHGVGIGQETQYF. Written as DNA, the CDR3 is TGTGCCAGCAGCCATGGGGTGGGTATAGGCCAAGAGACCCAGTACTTC.

This clonotype was detected a few times. The chain couples TRBV11-3 to TRBJ2-7, with D hard to call. Trimming took off 0 bases at V and 6 bases at J, with 6 bases between the two ends. CDR3 length equals 12 residues. Germline V CDR1 and CDR2: SGHNT, YENEEA. CDR3 bases: TGTGCCAGCAGCTTAGATACAATCGAGCAGTACTTC. Protein sequence: CASSLDTIEQYF.

This clonotype is deemed medium-sized (0.01 to 0.1%). This chain connects TRBV20-1 to TRBJ1-5, with TRBD1 as a possible D gene (5 bases). Per germline, CDR1 DFQATT and CDR2 SNEGSKA (reference sequence). The CDR3 length is 13 residues. Trimming left V 7 bases short and J 3 bases short, with 13 bases between. The CDR3 nucleotides are TGCAGTGTTTCTACAGGTTACAATCAGCCCCAGCATTTT. Its protein product is CSVSTGYNQPQHF.

This clonotype was counted only a few times. The V and J genes are TRBV20-1 and TRBJ1-4; D might be TRBD1 (6 bases). This CDR3 region has 16 residues. V shed 3 bases and J shed 0 bases, with 14 bases lying between them. Germline CDR1 and CDR2: DFQATT and SNEGSKA (reference sequence). The CDR3 nucleotides are TGCAGTGCTAGCCAAACGGGGGCCGCAACTAATGAAAAACTGTTTTTT. Translating gives CSASQTGAATNEKLFF.

This clonotype appeared a few times. J is TRBJ2-1 and V is TRBV20-1; D may be TRBD1 or TRBD2 (6 bases each). CDR1 and CDR2 (germline): DFQATT, SNEGSKA (reference sequence). Trimming stripped 5 bases from V and 0 bases from J, with 26 bases between. The CDR3 consists of 19 residues. The CDR3 region has the DNA TGCAGTGCTCGACCCTCGGGGGCCCTCTATTACAGCTCCTACAATGAGCAGTTCTTC. Its translation is CSARPSGALYYSSYNEQFF.

J is TRBJ2-3 and V is TRBV5-1, with D tentatively TRBD2 (6 bases). V was trimmed by 1 base and J by 5 bases, leaving 14 bases between them. The CDR3 totals 15 residues. Per the germline V gene, CDR1 is SGHRS and CDR2 is YFSETQ. The CDR3 DNA reads as TGCGCCAGCAGCTTGAGAGGGACTCCATTAGATACGCAGTATTTT. It yields the protein CASSLRGTPLDTQYF. Full variable domain (rest looked up from reference TRBV5-1 and TRBJ2-3): KAGVTQTPRYLIKTRGQQVTLSCSPISGHRSVSWYQQTPGQGLQFLFEYFSETQRNKGNFPGRFSGRQFSNSRSEMNVSTLELGDSALYLCASSLRGTPLDTQYFGPGTRLTVL.

In its sample, this clonotype was seen a few times. CDR3 amino acids: CASSPPRDRGSGELFF. CDR3 sequence (DNA): TGTGCCAGCAGCCCGCCCCGGGACAGGGGATCTGGGGAGCTGTTTTTT. This chain uses TRBV5-4 with TRBJ2-2, with TRBD1 identical over 10 bases. The J segment lost 8 bases and the V segment lost 4 bases, leaving 11 bases of the junction unmatched. CDR3 length: 16 amino acids. CDR1 and CDR2 (germline): SGHNT, YYREEE (reference sequence).

This clonotype has only a few counts. DNA for the CDR3: TGTGCCAGCAGCTTAAAGCGGGGGCTCACAGATACGCAGTATTTT. Protein: CASSLKRGLTDTQYF. The gene calls are TRBV7-9 and TRBJ2-3; 8 nucleotides align to TRBD2. J lost 2 bases, V lost 2 bases, and 3 bases had no gene match. The CDR3 has 15 amino acids. Germline lookup yields CDR1 SEHNR and CDR2 FQNEAQ (reference sequence).

The chain recombines TRBV19 with TRBJ1-3; possible D gene TRBD1, 5 bases. Trimming cost V 7 bases and J 4 bases, with 11 bases left between them. The CDR3 sequence is 13 residues long. Germline V lookup: CDR1 LNHDA, CDR2 SQIVND (reference sequence). This chain's CDR3 is CASTRTPGNTIYF. The CDR3 region has the DNA TGTGCCAGTACCCGGACACCGGGAAACACCATATATTTT.

The gene calls are TRBV10-1 and TRBJ2-3; 7 nucleotides align to TRBD1. The germline V gene has CDR1 WNHNN and CDR2 SYGVQD (reference sequence). The CDR3 has 15 amino acids. Trimming cost V 3 bases and J 0 bases; bases outside gene matches: 3. This chain's CDR3 is CASSEGGLSTDTQYF. DNA of the CDR3: TGCGCCAGCAGTGAAGGGGGCCTGAGCACAGATACGCAGTATTTT.

The V and J genes are TRBV18 and TRBJ1-5; TRBD1 matches at 8 bases. This CDR3 has 14 residues. Looked up from germline, CDR1 is KGHSH and CDR2 is LQKENI. J gave up 7 bases and V 5 bases, and 7 bases lay outside the gene matches. The CDR3 loop reads CASSTDRVGQPQHF. CDR3 DNA: TGTGCCAGCTCAACGGACAGGGTAGGACAGCCCCAGCATTTT.

This clonotype was seen more than once but under ten times. This rearrangement joins TRBV27 to TRBJ2-5; D is uncertain. Germline V gives CDR1 MNHEY, CDR2 SMNVEV (reference sequence). This CDR3 is built from 14 residues. Trimming took 2 bases from V and 4 from J, leaving 11 bases between them. In nucleotides, the CDR3 is TGTGCCAGCAGTTTAATAAATAGTCCAGAGACCCAGTACTTC. The encoded protein is CASSLINSPETQYF.

This clonotype ranks as large. This rearrangement joins TRBV30 to TRBJ1-6; TRBD1 aligns across 7 bases. The CDR3 extends over 15 amino acids. Germline V gene lookup returns CDR1 GTSNPN and CDR2 SVGIG (reference sequence). The ends lost 1 base at V and 10 bases at J; junction bases unmatched: 10. DNA of the CDR3: TGTGCCTGGAGTGCAAAACAGGGGAATTGGTCACCCCTCCACTTT. Protein: CAWSAKQGNWSPLHF.

The rearrangement joins TRBV10-2 to TRBJ1-6, with TRBD1 identical over 7 bases. With 2 bases clipped from V and 0 bases from J, the junction kept 7 bases outside the gene matches. Germline assignment: CDR1 WSHSY and CDR2 SAAADI. The CDR3 loop spans 18 amino acids. The CDR3 DNA follows: TGCGCCAGCAGTGAGCCCCCGACAGGGAGCTCCTATAATTCACCCCTCCACTTT. Translated, it gives CASSEPPTGSSYNSPLHF.